These 10 T cell receptor beta chains were all obtained from the same sample, sequenced in a study of blood T cell repertoires in COVID-19. Clones were sequenced by immunoSEQ multiplex PCR, and TCRdb holds only the in-frame ones, with some missing. There are about 180,000 clones in the sample; about 83% occur only once, and 15% to 20% lies in the top ten. Sample: peripheral blood. These receptors came from a person aged 70 to 80 with COVID-19, enrolled during active disease.

This chain connects TRBV7-9 to TRBJ2-4, with TRBD2 identical over 10 bases. With 5 bases clipped from V and 8 bases from J, the junction kept 6 bases outside the gene matches. Germline CDR1 and CDR2: SEHNR and FQNEAQ (reference sequence). CDR3 length equals 14 residues. CDR3 residues: CASSISSGGYIQYF. CDR3 coding DNA: TGTGCCAGCAGCATTTCTAGCGGGGGTTACATTCAGTACTTC.

This chain links TRBV30 with TRBJ1-5; 8 nucleotides agree with TRBD1. Germline V lookup: CDR1 GTSNPN, CDR2 SVGIG (reference sequence). The CDR3 totals 14 residues. Trimming cost V 1 base and J 5 bases; bases outside gene matches: 4. CDR3 region: CAWSAGGADQPQHF. The CDR3 DNA is TGTGCCTGGAGTGCAGGGGGCGCGGATCAGCCCCAGCATTTT.

The rearrangement joins TRBV11-3 to TRBJ2-1, with TRBD2 identical over 10 bases. Germline trimming cut 5 bases from V and 8 bases from J; bases unmatched to any gene: 9. The germline gives CDR1 SGHNT, CDR2 YENEEA. This CDR3 region has 15 residues. The CDR3 coding sequence is TGTGCCAGCAGCGTCTCTAGCGGGAGTACCCATGAGCAGTTCTTC. Protein sequence: CASSVSSGSTHEQFF.

The V and J genes are TRBV9 and TRBJ2-6; D unresolved. CDR3 size: 17 residues. V was trimmed by 1 base and J by 0 bases, leaving 11 bases between them. CDR1 is SGDLS and CDR2 is YYNGEE in the germline V gene. The CDR3 DNA is TGTGCCAGCAGCGTATCCCAGGAACTCTCTGGGGCCAACGTCCTGACTTTC. This sequence encodes CASSVSQELSGANVLTF.

This clone was observed a single time. The chain joins TRBV19 to TRBJ1-2; D gene unclear. The CDR3 extends over 12 amino acids. The germline V gene encodes CDR1 LNHDA and CDR2 SQIVND (reference sequence). V dropped 4 bases and J dropped 2 bases, with 5 bases sitting between them. Here the CDR3 reads CASSTRNYGYTF. In DNA form, the CDR3 reads TGTGCCAGTAGTACCAGAAACTATGGCTACACCTTC.

The V gene is TRBV3-1 (or the pseudogene TRBV3-2), the J gene TRBJ1-2; TRBD1 matches at 12 bases. There are 18 residues in the CDR3. Germline values: CDR1 LGHDT, CDR2 YNNKEL (reference sequence). V dropped 4 bases and J dropped 1; count of bases not matched to a gene: 10. CDR3 sequence: CASSPGDRGHLINYGYTF. DNA of the CDR3: TGTGCCAGCAGCCCAGGGGACAGGGGGCACCTTATTAACTATGGCTACACCTTC.

V usage is TRBV11-2 and J usage is TRBJ2-7, with D maybe TRBD1 (6 bases). V was cut by 1 base and J by 2 bases, with 12 bases left in between. Looked up from germline, CDR1 is SGHAT and CDR2 is FQNNGV. The CDR3 has 15 amino acids. CDR3 bases: TGTGCCAGCAGCTTAGGCAGGGGTCTACCCTACGAGCAGTACTTC. Translated: CASSLGRGLPYEQYF. Full variable domain (outside the CDR3, taken from reference TRBV11-2 and TRBJ2-7): EAGVAQSPRYKIIEKRQSVAFWCNPISGHATLYWYQQILGQGPKLLIQFQNNGVVDDSQLPKDRFSAERLKGVDSTLKIQPAKLEDSAVYLCASSLGRGLPYEQYFGPGTRLTVT.

The genes are TRBV5-1 and TRBJ2-7; 7 positions agree with TRBD1. The germline V gene has CDR1 SGHRS and CDR2 YFSETQ. CDR3 length: 14 residues. V trimming: 3 bases; J trimming: 3 bases; junction bases outside the gene matches: 6. CDR3 in amino acids: CASSSEGTDYEQYF. As DNA, the CDR3 is TGCGCCAGCAGCTCCGAAGGGACAGACTACGAGCAGTACTTC. The full variable domain, completed using reference TRBV5-1 and TRBJ2-7, is KAGVTQTPRYLIKTRGQQVTLSCSPISGHRSVSWYQQTPGQGLQFLFEYFSETQRNKGNFPGRFSGRQFSNSRSEMNVSTLELGDSALYLCASSSEGTDYEQYFGPGTRLTVT.

This chain uses TRBV9 with TRBJ1-5, with 7 bases lining up with TRBD1. This CDR3 has 14 residues. The J segment lost 4 bases and the V segment lost 4 bases, leaving 5 bases of the junction unmatched. The germline V gene has CDR1 SGDLS and CDR2 YYNGEE. CDR3 residues: CASSPTGLNQPQHF. The CDR3, as DNA: TGTGCCAGCAGCCCGACAGGGTTGAATCAGCCCCAGCATTTT.

The chain uses TRBV28 and TRBJ2-3; D might be TRBD2 (5 bases). CDR1 MDHEN and CDR2 SYDVKM come from the germline V gene. V lost 8 bases and J 10 bases, leaving 16 bases between the germline ends. The CDR3 consists of 12 residues. The CDR3 DNA is TGTGCCAGCGCTACCGGGGTTAGGGCGCAGTATTTT. Amino acid sequence: CASATGVRAQYF.